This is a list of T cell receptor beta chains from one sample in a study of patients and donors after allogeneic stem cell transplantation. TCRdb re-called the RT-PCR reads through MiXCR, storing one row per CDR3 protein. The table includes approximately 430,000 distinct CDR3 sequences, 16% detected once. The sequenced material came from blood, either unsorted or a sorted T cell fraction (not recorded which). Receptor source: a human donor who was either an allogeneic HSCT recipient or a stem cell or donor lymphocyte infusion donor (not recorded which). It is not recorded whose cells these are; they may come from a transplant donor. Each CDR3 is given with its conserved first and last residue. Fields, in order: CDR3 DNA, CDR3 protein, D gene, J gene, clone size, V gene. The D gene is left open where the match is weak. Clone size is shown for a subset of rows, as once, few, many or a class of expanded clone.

DNA: TGCGCCAGCAGCGGCTCTAGGGGGGCCTACGAGCAGTACTTC
CDR3: CASSGSRGAYEQYF
D: -
J: TRBJ2-7
size: -
V: TRBV5-1

DNA: TGTGCCAGCAGCCCGGACTCCTACGAGCAGTACTTC
CDR3: CASSPDSYEQYF
D: -
J: TRBJ2-7
size: many
V: TRBV18

DNA: TGTGCCATCACTCAAGGGGGGCTGCGGGGTGAAAAACTGTTTTTT
CDR3: CAITQGGLRGEKLFF
D: -
J: TRBJ1-4
size: -
V: TRBV10-3

DNA: TGTGCCAGCAGCTTGGACCCAGCCTACGAGCAGTACTTC
CDR3: CASSLDPAYEQYF
D: -
J: TRBJ2-7
size: few
V: TRBV12-3/TRBV12-4

DNA: TGCGCCAGCAGCTTAGGGACTAGCGGGAGTGGTGATACGCAGTATTTT
CDR3: CASSLGTSGSGDTQYF
D: TRBD2
J: TRBJ2-3
size: few
V: TRBV5-1

DNA: TGTGCCAGCAGCTTAGTAGGGTGGGAGAGCGGCAATGAGCAGTTCTTC
CDR3: CASSLVGWESGNEQFF
D: -
J: TRBJ2-1
size: -
V: TRBV7-9

DNA: TGTGCCAGCAGCCCGGGGGTGGCTAGCGGGAGTTACGAGCAGTACTTC
CDR3: CASSPGVASGSYEQYF
D: TRBD2
J: TRBJ2-7
size: -
V: TRBV25-1

DNA: TGTGCCAGCACCAACACGGGAGTTAATGAAAAACTGTTTTTT
CDR3: CASTNTGVNEKLFF
D: -
J: TRBJ1-4
size: few
V: TRBV5-5

DNA: TGTGCCAGCAGCCAATCGACACCGAACACTGAAGCTTTCTTT
CDR3: CASSQSTPNTEAFF
D: -
J: TRBJ1-1
size: many
V: TRBV7-9

DNA: TGCGCCAGCACAACGGTTGGGGGGGAAGAGACCCAGTACTTC
CDR3: CASTTVGGEETQYF
D: TRBD2
J: TRBJ2-5
size: many
V: TRBV5-1

DNA: TGTGCCAGCAGTGTACAGGGGGCCCGGGCTTTCTTT
CDR3: CASSVQGARAFF
D: TRBD1
J: TRBJ1-1
size: many
V: TRBV6-5

DNA: TGTGCCAGCAGTTTGAAACAAGGGCAGGGGTTGAGAACTGGGGCCAACGTCCTGACTTTC
CDR3: CASSLKQGQGLRTGANVLTF
D: -
J: TRBJ2-6
size: few
V: TRBV12-3/TRBV12-4

DNA: TGTGCCAGCAGCTTAGTGGGACTAGCGGGACAATCCTACGAGCAGTACTTC
CDR3: CASSLVGLAGQSYEQYF
D: TRBD2
J: TRBJ2-7
size: -
V: TRBV7-8

DNA: TGTGCCAGCAGCGGAACAGGGGGCTTTACTGAAGCTTTCTTT
CDR3: CASSGTGGFTEAFF
D: TRBD1
J: TRBJ1-1
size: -
V: TRBV9